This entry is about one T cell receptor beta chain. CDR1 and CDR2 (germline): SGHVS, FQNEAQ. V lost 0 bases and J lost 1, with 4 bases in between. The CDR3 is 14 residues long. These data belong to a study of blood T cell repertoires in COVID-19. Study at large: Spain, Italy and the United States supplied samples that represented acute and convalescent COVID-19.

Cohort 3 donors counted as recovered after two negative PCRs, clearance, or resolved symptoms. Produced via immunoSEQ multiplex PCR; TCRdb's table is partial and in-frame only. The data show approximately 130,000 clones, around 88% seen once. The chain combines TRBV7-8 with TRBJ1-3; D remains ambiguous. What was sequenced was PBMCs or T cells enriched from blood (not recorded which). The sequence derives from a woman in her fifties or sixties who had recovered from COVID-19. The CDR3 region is CASSLAGSGNTIYF. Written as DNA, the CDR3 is TGTGCCAGCAGCTTAGCCGGTTCTGGAAACACCATATATTTT.